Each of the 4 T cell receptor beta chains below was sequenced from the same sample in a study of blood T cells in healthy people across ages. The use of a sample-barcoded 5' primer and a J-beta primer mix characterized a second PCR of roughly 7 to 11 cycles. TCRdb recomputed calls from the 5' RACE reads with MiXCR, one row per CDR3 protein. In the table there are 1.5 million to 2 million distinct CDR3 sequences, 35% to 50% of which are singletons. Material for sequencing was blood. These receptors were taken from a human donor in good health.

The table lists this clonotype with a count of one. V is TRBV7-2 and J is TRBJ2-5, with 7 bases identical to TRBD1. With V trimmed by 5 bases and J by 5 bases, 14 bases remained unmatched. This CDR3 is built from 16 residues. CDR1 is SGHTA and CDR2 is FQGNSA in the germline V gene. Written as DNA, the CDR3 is TGTGCCAGCAGCCCAGGGACAGCTCCGCTGAGGGAGACCCAGTACTTC. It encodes CASSPGTAPLRETQYF.

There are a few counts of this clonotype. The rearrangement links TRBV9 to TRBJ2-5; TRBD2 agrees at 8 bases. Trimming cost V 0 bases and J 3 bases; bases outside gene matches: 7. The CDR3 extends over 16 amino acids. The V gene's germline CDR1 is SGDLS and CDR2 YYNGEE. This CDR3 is CASSVAPTLAEETQYF. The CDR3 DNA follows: TGTGCCAGCAGCGTAGCTCCTACACTAGCGGAAGAGACCCAGTACTTC.

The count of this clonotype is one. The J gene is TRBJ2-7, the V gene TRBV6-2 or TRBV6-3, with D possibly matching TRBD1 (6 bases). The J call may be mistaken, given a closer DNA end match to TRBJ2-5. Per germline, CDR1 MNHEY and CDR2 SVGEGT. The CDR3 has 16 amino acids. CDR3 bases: TGTGCCAGCAGTTACTCTCTCCGTGGGACACTAACGACCCAGTACTTC. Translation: CASSYSLRGTLTTQYF.

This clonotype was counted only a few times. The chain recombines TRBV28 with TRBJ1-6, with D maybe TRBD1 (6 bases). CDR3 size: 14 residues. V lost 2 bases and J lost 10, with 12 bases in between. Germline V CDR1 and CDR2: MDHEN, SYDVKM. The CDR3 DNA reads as TGTGCCAGCAGTTTAGAGGGGGGCCGCTCACCCCTCCACTTT. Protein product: CASSLEGGRSPLHF.